The 11 T cell receptor beta chains presented below share a single source sample, sequenced in a study of blood T cell repertoires in COVID-19. Only in-frame clones appear in the TCRdb table, and some are missing; sequencing was by immunoSEQ multiplex PCR. This sample has 220,000 or so clones, with about four fifths found just once. Sequenced input: peripheral blood. The receptors stem from a woman aged 55 to 70 with acute or convalescent COVID-19.

This rearrangement joins TRBV5-1 to TRBJ2-3; 10 bases are shared with TRBD2. Germline CDR1 SGHRS, CDR2 YFSETQ. CDR3 length: 18 amino acids. J was trimmed by 1 base and V by 2 bases; bases with no gene match: 10. The CDR3 loop is CASSLGSGGASRTDTQYF. CDR3 nucleotide sequence: TGCGCCAGCAGCTTAGGCAGCGGGGGGGCCTCTCGCACAGATACGCAGTATTTT.

This rearrangement joins TRBV2 to TRBJ1-1, with 7 bases aligning to TRBD1. CDR1 and CDR2 from the germline V gene are SNHLY and FYNNEI. This CDR3 has 15 amino acids. The V gene end was trimmed by 4 bases and the J gene end by 5 bases; junction bases not matched to a gene: 10. The CDR3 sequence: CASSAVGQPETEAFF. In nucleotides, the CDR3 is TGTGCCAGCAGTGCTGTGGGACAGCCTGAAACTGAAGCTTTCTTT.

This chain joins TRBV29-1 and TRBJ1-1; D ambiguous. Germline CDR1 is SQVTM and CDR2 is ANQGSEA. The CDR3 runs 15 residues. V shed 4 bases and J shed 3 bases, with 18 bases lying between them. CDR3 coding DNA: TGCAGCGTTGTTGCCTCCCGACGACGGGACACTGAAGCTTTCTTT. It is translated as CSVVASRRRDTEAFF.

The rearrangement joins TRBV27 to TRBJ2-5; 9 positions agree with TRBD1. The CDR3 consists of 14 residues. V shed 6 bases and J 5 bases; nucleotides not matched to a gene: 7. Germline CDR1 MNHEY, CDR2 SMNVEV (reference sequence). The CDR3 is CASREGGQGETQYF. CDR3 DNA: TGTGCCAGCAGGGAGGGAGGACAGGGGGAGACCCAGTACTTC.

The chain carries TRBV4-1 and TRBJ2-1; TRBD2 agrees at 9 bases. Germline assignment: CDR1 MGHRA and CDR2 YSYEKL. J was trimmed by 6 bases and V by 0 bases; bases with no gene match: 6. The CDR3 contains 16 residues. The CDR3 sequence: CASSQDRGGGGNEQFF. The CDR3 DNA is TGCGCCAGCAGCCAAGATCGTGGCGGGGGGGGCAATGAGCAGTTCTTC.

This chain links TRBV19 with TRBJ2-7; D gene ambiguous. Trimming removed 7 bases from V and 1 base from J, with 17 bases in between. This CDR3 is 15 amino acids long. The germline V gene encodes CDR1 LNHDA and CDR2 SQIVND (reference sequence). The CDR3 DNA sequence: TGTGCCAGTACCCGGAGCGCAAGAGAATCCTACGAGCAGTACTTC. Encoded protein: CASTRSARESYEQYF. Supplemented by reference TRBV19 and TRBJ2-7, the full variable domain reads DGGITQSPKYLFRKEGQNVTLSCEQNLNHDAMYWYRQDPGQGLRLIYYSQIVNDFQKGDIAEGYSVSREKKESFPLTVTSAQKNPTAFYLCASTRSARESYEQYFGPGTRLTVT.

V usage is TRBV3-1 (or the pseudogene TRBV3-2) and J usage is TRBJ2-2; perhaps TRBD1 as D (5 bases). V was cut by 2 bases and J by 5 bases, with 15 bases left in between. Germline CDR1 and CDR2: LGHDT and YNNKEL (reference sequence). The CDR3 has 16 residues. CDR3 in DNA: TGTGCCAGCAGCCAAATCGGGCAGGGTTGGACCGGGGAGCTGTTTTTT. Its translation: CASSQIGQGWTGELFF.

J is TRBJ1-3 and V is TRBV5-6; D uncertain. Between the trimmed V and J ends, which lost 0 bases and 2 bases, there was a span of 18 bases. The CDR3 spans 18 residues. The germline V gene has CDR1 SGHDT and CDR2 YYEEEE. CDR3 bases: TGTGCCAGCAGCTTGGCCATAGGTAGGCAGGTGGCTGGAAACACCATATATTTT. It translates to CASSLAIGRQVAGNTIYF. Combining the CDR3 with reference TRBV5-6 and TRBJ1-3 gives the whole variable domain DAGVTQSPTHLIKTRGQQVTLRCSPKSGHDTVSWYQQALGQGPQFIFQYYEEEERQRGNFPDRFSGHQFPNYSSELNVNALLLGDSALYLCASSLAIGRQVAGNTIYFGEGSWLTVV.

The chain joins TRBV3-1 (or the pseudogene TRBV3-2) to TRBJ1-3; D is unresolved. This CDR3 has 14 amino acids. The germline V gene encodes CDR1 LGHDT and CDR2 YNNKEL (reference sequence). V was clipped by 4 bases and J by 5 bases, with 12 bases between them. The CDR3, as DNA: TGTGCCAGCAGCCCTACCCGAGGTCGAAACACCATATATTTT. It codes for CASSPTRGRNTIYF.

This chain uses TRBV5-6 with TRBJ1-6; the match to TRBD1 covers 8 bases. The CDR3 runs to 14 residues. The J segment lost 9 bases and the V segment lost 3 bases, leaving 5 bases of the junction unmatched. CDR1 and CDR2 (germline): SGHDT, YYEEEE. The CDR3 loop is CASSSGQGGSPLHF. The CDR3 bases are TGTGCCAGCAGCTCCGGACAGGGAGGTTCACCCCTCCACTTT.

V usage is TRBV4-1 and J usage is TRBJ2-2; TRBD2 matches at 8 bases. After removal of 3 bases from V and 6 bases from J, the junction contained 6 bases not matched to a gene. Looked up from germline, CDR1 is MGHRA and CDR2 is YSYEKL. This CDR3 has 15 residues. The CDR3 is CASSQSGGFAGELFF. As DNA, the CDR3 is TGCGCCAGCAGCCAGAGCGGGGGTTTCGCCGGGGAGCTGTTTTTT.